The present TCR beta chain was sequenced within a study of T cells in Graves' hyperthyroidism and ophthalmopathy. Overall study findings and caveats: By a 13 V-J model, ophthalmopathy was set apart from stable hyperthyroidism. Blood also held most thyroid clonotypes expanded beyond 0.001.

Investigators excluded patients with uncontrolled infection, other autoimmune disease, pregnancy or lactation. Clinicians diagnosed patients from clinical symptoms, serum thyroxine and TRAb, thyroid ultrasound and orbital computed tomography. The CDR3 length is 14 residues. The V end was cut by 2 bases, the J end by 3 bases, with 10 bases between. Germline CDR1 MNHEY, CDR2 SVGEGT. This clonotype was counted ten times or more. Its antigen remains unknown. TCR beta CDR3 region amplification was performed from RNA transcripts. First-round RT-PCR targeting the TCR CDR3 was performed with the HTBI primer set. TCRdb analysed the multiplex PCR reads with MiXCR anew, one entry per CDR3 protein. The data contain 400,000 to 550,000 distinct CDR3 sequences, 24% of them singletons.

The sequencing sample was made of blood. The origin of this receptor is a woman in her 30s with Graves' ophthalmopathy. The V call is TRBV6-2 or TRBV6-3, the J call TRBJ1-1, with a possible D match to TRBD1 (5 bases). In DNA form, the CDR3 reads TGTGCCAGCAGTTACAGGGGACCCGACACTGAAGCTTTCTTT. The encoded protein is CASSYRGPDTEAFF.